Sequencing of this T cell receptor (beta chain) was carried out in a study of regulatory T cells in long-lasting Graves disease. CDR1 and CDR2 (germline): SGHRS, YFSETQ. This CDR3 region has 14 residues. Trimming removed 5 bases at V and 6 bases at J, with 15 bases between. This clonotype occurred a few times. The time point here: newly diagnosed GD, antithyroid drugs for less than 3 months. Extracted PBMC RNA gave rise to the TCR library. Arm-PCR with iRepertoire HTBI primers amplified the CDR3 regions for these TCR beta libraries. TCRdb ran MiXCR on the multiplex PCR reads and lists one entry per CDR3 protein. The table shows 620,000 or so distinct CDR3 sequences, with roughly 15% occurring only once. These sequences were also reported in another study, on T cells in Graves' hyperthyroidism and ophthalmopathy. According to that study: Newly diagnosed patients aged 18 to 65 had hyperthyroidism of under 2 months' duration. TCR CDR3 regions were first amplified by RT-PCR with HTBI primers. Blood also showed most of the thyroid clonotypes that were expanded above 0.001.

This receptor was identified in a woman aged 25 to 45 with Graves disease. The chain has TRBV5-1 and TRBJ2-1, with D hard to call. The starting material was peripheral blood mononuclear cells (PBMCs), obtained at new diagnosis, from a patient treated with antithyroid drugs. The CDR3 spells CASSLSWRGNEQFF. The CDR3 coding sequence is TGCGCCAGCAGTTTGAGTTGGAGAGGCAATGAGCAGTTCTTC.